The 14 T cell receptor beta chains reported below all come from one sample, sequenced in a study of blood T cell repertoires in COVID-19. Clones were sequenced by immunoSEQ multiplex PCR, and TCRdb holds only the in-frame ones, with some missing. Here the sample spans 150,000 or so clones, roughly 78% being singletons. The source material was peripheral blood. The receptors were gathered from a human donor with acute or convalescent COVID-19. The donor label of this sample is uncertain.

The rearrangement joins TRBV6-5 to TRBJ2-7; 8 bases are a match to TRBD1. CDR3 length equals 15 residues. Germline V gene lookup returns CDR1 MNHEY and CDR2 SVGAGI. J lost 0 bases, V lost 6 bases, and 7 bases had no gene match. This CDR3 is CASRPQGGSSYEQYF. In DNA, the CDR3 is TGTGCCAGCAGACCACAGGGGGGAAGCTCCTACGAGCAGTACTTC.

The CDR3 DNA is TGCACCAGCAGCCAAGATGGGATGGCAGGGGGCAAAGCTTTCTTT. Translating gives CTSSQDGMAGGKAFF. The V and J genes are TRBV1 and TRBJ1-1; the table's D call TRBD1 went unverified against the DNA. TRBV1 represents a pseudogene. The CDR3 has 15 amino acids.

The chain uses TRBV7-6 and TRBJ1-1, with TRBD1 identical over 7 bases. CDR3 length equals 12 residues. Trimming removed 2 bases from V and 8 bases from J; junction bases left unmatched: 2. Germline CDR1 reads SGHVS; CDR2 reads FNYEAQ. The CDR3 DNA follows: TGTGCCAGCAGCTTATCACAGGGGGAAGCTTTCTTT. Encoded protein: CASSLSQGEAFF. The full variable domain, completed using reference TRBV7-6 and TRBJ1-1, is GAGVSQSPRYKVTKRGQDVALRCDPISGHVSLYWYRQALGQGPEFLTYFNYEAQQDKSGLPNDRFSAERPEGSISTLTIQRTEQRDSAMYRCASSLSQGEAFFGQGTRLTVV.

The J gene is TRBJ2-3, the V gene TRBV5-5; 7 nucleotides match TRBD1. This CDR3 has 13 amino acids. The V segment lost 5 bases and the J segment 9 bases; nucleotides outside the gene matches: 9. CDR1 is SGHKS, CDR2 YYEKEE, per germline (reference sequence). The CDR3 DNA follows: TGTGCCAGCAGGCCAACAGGGGTAGGGACGCAGTATTTT. It encodes CASRPTGVGTQYF.

J is TRBJ1-2 and V is TRBV6-6, with 11 bases fitting TRBD1. V dropped 5 bases and J dropped 4; count of bases not matched to a gene: 6. The CDR3 sequence is 15 residues long. In germline, CDR1 is MNHNY, CDR2 SVGAGI (reference sequence). CDR3 loop: CASSKGTGGAYGYTF. The DNA of the CDR3 is TGTGCCAGCAGTAAGGGGACAGGGGGGGCCTATGGCTACACCTTC.

The CDR3 region is CAISESNRGAGNTIYF. The CDR3 nucleotides read TGTGCCATCAGTGAGTCCAACAGGGGAGCTGGAAACACCATATATTTT. The V call is TRBV10-3, the J call TRBJ1-3, with 7 bases that match TRBD1. This CDR3 is 16 amino acids long. Per germline, CDR1 ENHRY and CDR2 SYGVKD. V lost 0 bases, J lost 2 bases, and 4 bases stayed unmatched.

V and J are TRBV7-9 and TRBJ2-7; 7 positions agree with TRBD2. This CDR3 region has 15 residues. V was pared by 1 base and J by 6 bases, with 9 bases of the junction left unmatched. The germline gives CDR1 SEHNR, CDR2 FQNEAQ (reference sequence). CDR3 sequence reads: CASSLVRGGEIEQYF. CDR3 sequence (DNA): TGTGCCAGCAGCTTAGTCCGCGGGGGTGAGATCGAGCAGTACTTC.

The chain links TRBV12-5 to TRBJ1-1; the D is unclear. Between the trimmed V and J ends, which lost 0 bases and 3 bases, there was a span of 20 bases. In germline, CDR1 is LGHNT, CDR2 FRNRAP. The CDR3 is made up of 18 amino acids. The CDR3 is CASGLVLDSPGWDTEAFF. DNA for the CDR3: TGTGCTAGTGGTTTGGTACTCGACTCTCCCGGTTGGGACACTGAAGCTTTCTTT.

This chain links TRBV9 with TRBJ2-2; 10 bases match TRBD1. Trimming removed 4 bases from V and 4 bases from J; junction bases left unmatched: 13. Germline assignment: CDR1 SGDLS and CDR2 YYNGEE. The CDR3 runs 18 residues. CDR3 DNA: TGTGCCAGCAGCCCGATACTAGACAGGGGGCGTTTCACCGGGGAGCTGTTTTTT. This codes for CASSPILDRGRFTGELFF.

The V and J genes are TRBV7-2 and TRBJ2-5; D is uncertain. Between the trimmed V and J ends, which lost 2 bases and 2 bases, there was a span of 12 bases. Germline values: CDR1 SGHTA, CDR2 FQGNSA. This CDR3 comprises 15 residues. For the CDR3, the DNA is TGTGCCAGCAGCTTATACCCCAGGAAGCAAGAGACCCAGTACTTC. Translation: CASSLYPRKQETQYF.

The genes are TRBV25-1 and TRBJ1-1; tentatively, D is TRBD1 (6 bases). The germline CDR1 and CDR2 sequences are MGHDK and SYGVNS. V lost 1 base, J lost 3 bases, and 9 bases lay in between. The CDR3 runs 14 residues. The CDR3 DNA sequence: TGTGCCAGCAGTGAATTAGGGGGTTACACTGAAGCTTTCTTT. It codes for CASSELGGYTEAFF.

This rearrangement joins TRBV15 to TRBJ2-6, with D unclear. CDR3 length equals 18 residues. Trimming removed 3 bases from V and 1 base from J, with 16 bases in between. The V gene's germline CDR1 is LNHNV and CDR2 YYDKDF (reference sequence). CDR3 residues: CATSRRRGRVSGANVLTF. The CDR3 nucleotides read TGTGCCACCAGCAGGAGACGCGGCCGGGTTTCTGGGGCCAACGTCCTGACTTTC.

The chain has TRBV7-3 and TRBJ2-1; D might be TRBD1 (6 bases). The CDR3 sequence is 15 residues long. CDR1 and CDR2 (germline): SGHTA, FQGTGA. The germline V and J ends were trimmed by 5 bases and 7 bases, with 18 bases remaining between them. CDR3 bases: TGTGCCAGCAGCACGCCAGGGGAGAATCGGAATGAGCAGTTCTTC. Protein: CASSTPGENRNEQFF.

The V and J genes are TRBV6-1 and TRBJ2-1; D is perhaps TRBD2 (6 bases). The CDR3 is made up of 16 amino acids. The germline V gene has CDR1 MNHNS and CDR2 SASEGT. Trimming removed 1 base from V and 0 bases from J, with 10 bases in between. In DNA, the CDR3 is TGTGCCAGCAGTGAAGAGGACGGGAGCTCCTACAATGAGCAGTTCTTC. The encoded protein is CASSEEDGSSYNEQFF.